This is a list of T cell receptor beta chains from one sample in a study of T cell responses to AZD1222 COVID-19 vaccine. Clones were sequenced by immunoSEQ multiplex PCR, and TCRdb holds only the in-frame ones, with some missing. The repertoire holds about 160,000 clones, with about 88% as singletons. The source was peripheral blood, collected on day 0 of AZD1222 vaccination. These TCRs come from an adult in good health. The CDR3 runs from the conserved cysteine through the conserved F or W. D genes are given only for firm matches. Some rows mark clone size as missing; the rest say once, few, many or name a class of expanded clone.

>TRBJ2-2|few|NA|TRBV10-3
CAISENSNTGELFF
TGTGCCATCAGTGAGAACAGCAACACCGGGGAGCTGTTTTTT
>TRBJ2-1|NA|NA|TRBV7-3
CASSLTSSKLGEQFF
TGTGCCAGCAGCTTAACGTCAAGCAAATTGGGTGAGCAGTTCTTC
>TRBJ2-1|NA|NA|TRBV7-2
CASSAGQLSYNEQFF
TGTGCCAGCAGCGCGGGACAGCTCTCCTACAATGAGCAGTTCTTC
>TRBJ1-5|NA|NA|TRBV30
CAWSVGVDQPQHF
TGTGCCTGGAGTGTCGGGGTTGATCAGCCCCAGCATTTT
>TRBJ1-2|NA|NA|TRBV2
CASSVFQTGYTF
TGTGCCAGCAGTGTTTTTCAGACTGGCTACACCTTC
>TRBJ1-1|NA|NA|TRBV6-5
CASRPQAMNTEAFF
TGTGCCAGCAGACCACAGGCCATGAACACTGAAGCTTTCTTT
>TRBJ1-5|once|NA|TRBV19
CASSMQNRVNQPQHF
TGTGCCAGTAGTATGCAGAACAGGGTCAATCAGCCCCAGCATTTT
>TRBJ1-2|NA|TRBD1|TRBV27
CASRAFPGQGNYGYTF
TGTGCCAGCAGGGCCTTTCCGGGACAGGGAAACTATGGCTACACCTTC
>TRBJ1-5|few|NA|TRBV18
CASSPQRQGGNQPQHF
TGTGCCAGCTCACCACAACGGCAGGGTGGCAATCAGCCCCAGCATTTT
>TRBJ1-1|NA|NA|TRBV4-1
CASSQGQKNTEAFF
TGCGCCAGCAGCCAAGGGCAGAAGAACACTGAAGCTTTCTTT
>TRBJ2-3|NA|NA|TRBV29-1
CSVDSRSTDTQYF
TGCAGCGTTGACAGTCGAAGCACAGATACGCAGTATTTT
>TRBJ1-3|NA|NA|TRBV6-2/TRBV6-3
CASSYGGSSGNTIYF
TGTGCCAGCAGTTACGGGGGGAGCTCTGGAAACACCATATATTTT
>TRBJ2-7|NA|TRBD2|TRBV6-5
CASSTSGRSYEQYF
TGTGCCAGCAGTACTAGCGGGAGGTCCTACGAGCAGTACTTC
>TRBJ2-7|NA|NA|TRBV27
CASSMDSFSSYEQYF
TGTGCCAGCAGTATGGACAGCTTTAGCTCCTACGAGCAGTACTTC
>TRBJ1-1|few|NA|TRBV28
CASRVNTEAFF
TGTGCCAGCAGGGTGAACACTGAAGCTTTCTTT
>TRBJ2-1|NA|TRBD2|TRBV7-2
CASSLGGTSTGRPEQFF
TGTGCCAGCAGCTTAGGGGGGACTAGCACGGGCCGCCCTGAGCAGTTCTTC
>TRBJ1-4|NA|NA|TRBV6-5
CASSQSTEKLFF
TGTGCCAGCAGTCAATCGACAGAAAAACTGTTTTTT
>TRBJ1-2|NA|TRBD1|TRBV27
CASSFTQGDYGYTF
TGTGCCAGCAGTTTTACCCAGGGGGACTATGGCTACACCTTC
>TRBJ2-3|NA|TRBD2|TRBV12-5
CASGLAGLASATDTQYF
TGTGCTAGTGGTTTGGCGGGACTAGCGAGTGCAACAGATACGCAGTATTTT
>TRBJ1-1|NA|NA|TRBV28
CASSFGVAEAFF
TGTGCCAGCAGTTTTGGGGTCGCTGAAGCTTTCTTT
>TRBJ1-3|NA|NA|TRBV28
CASSTPLSGNTIYF
TGTGCCAGCAGTACCCCTCTCTCTGGAAACACCATATATTTT
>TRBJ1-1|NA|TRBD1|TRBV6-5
CASTRTGQTEAFF
TGTGCCAGCACCCGGACAGGACAAACTGAAGCTTTCTTT
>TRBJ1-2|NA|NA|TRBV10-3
CAISEEGQKGYTF
TGTGCCATCAGTGAGGAGGGGCAGAAAGGCTACACCTTC
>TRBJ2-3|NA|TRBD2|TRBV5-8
CASSRENRGGTDTQYF
TGTGCCAGCAGCCGAGAAAACCGGGGGGGCACAGATACGCAGTATTTT
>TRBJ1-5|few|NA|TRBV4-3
CASSQSAGIQPQHF
TGCGCCAGCAGCCAATCCGCAGGGATTCAGCCCCAGCATTTT
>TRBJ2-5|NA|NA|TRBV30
CAWSVVGETQYF
TGTGCCTGGAGTGTAGTGGGGGAGACCCAGTACTTC
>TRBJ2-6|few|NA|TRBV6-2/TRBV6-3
CASSAEAGGANVLTF
TGTGCCAGCAGCGCAGAAGCAGGAGGGGCCAACGTCCTGACTTTC
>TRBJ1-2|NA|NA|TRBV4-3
CASSQSMDSHYGYTF
TGCGCCAGCAGCCAGTCCATGGACAGCCACTATGGCTACACCTTC
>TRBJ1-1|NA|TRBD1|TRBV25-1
CASSDRGEAFF
TGTGCCAGTTCGGACAGGGGTGAAGCTTTCTTT
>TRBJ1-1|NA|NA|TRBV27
CASKPVEGNEAFF
TGTGCCAGCAAGCCGGTGGAGGGCAATGAAGCTTTCTTT
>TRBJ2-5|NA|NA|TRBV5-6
CASSSSGVETQYF
TGTGCCAGCAGCTCCTCAGGCGTGGAGACCCAGTACTTC
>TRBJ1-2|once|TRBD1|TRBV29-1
CSLRDRDLNGYTF
TGCAGCCTCCGGGACAGGGATTTAAATGGCTACACCTTC
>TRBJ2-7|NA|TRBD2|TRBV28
CASSFGGTRMAYEQYF
TGTGCCAGCAGTTTTGGCGGGACTAGGATGGCCTACGAGCAGTACTTC
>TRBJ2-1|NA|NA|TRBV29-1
CSVAPRAYNEQFF
TGCAGCGTTGCGCCGAGGGCATACAATGAGCAGTTCTTC
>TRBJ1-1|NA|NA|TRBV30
CAWRAGDTEAFF
TGTGCCTGGAGGGCCGGGGACACTGAAGCTTTCTTT
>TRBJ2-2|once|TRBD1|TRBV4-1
CASSLQGAETGELFF
TGCGCCAGCAGCCTGCAGGGGGCTGAGACCGGGGAGCTGTTTTTT
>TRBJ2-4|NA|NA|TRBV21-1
CASSQIQGEAKNIQYF
TGTGCCAGCAGCCAAATTCAGGGGGAGGCCAAAAACATTCAGTACTTC
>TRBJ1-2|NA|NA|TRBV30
CAWSAPGLGRGYTF
TGTGCCTGGAGTGCTCCCGGTCTGGGGAGAGGCTACACCTTC
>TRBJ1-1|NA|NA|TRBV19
CASSIRTGTEAFF
TGTGCCAGTAGTATAAGGACGGGCACTGAAGCTTTCTTT
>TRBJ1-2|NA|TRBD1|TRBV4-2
CASSQGDRGYGYTF
TGTGCCAGCAGCCAAGGGGACAGGGGCTATGGCTACACCTTC
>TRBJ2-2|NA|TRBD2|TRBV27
CASSLGLAGGPSGELFF
TGTGCCAGCAGCTTGGGACTAGCGGGAGGGCCTAGCGGGGAGCTGTTTTTT
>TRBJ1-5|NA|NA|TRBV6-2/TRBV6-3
CASSYDRRNQPQHF
TGTGCCAGCAGTTACGACCGACGCAATCAGCCCCAGCATTTT
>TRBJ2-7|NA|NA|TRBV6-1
CASSEGGTGNEQYF
TGTGCCAGCAGTGAAGGGGGCACAGGGAACGAGCAGTACTTC
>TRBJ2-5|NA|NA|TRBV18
CASSPARKETQYF
TGTGCCAGCTCACCGGCACGGAAAGAGACCCAGTACTTC
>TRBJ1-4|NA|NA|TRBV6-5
CASSYQRPATNEKLFF
TGTGCCAGCAGTTACCAGAGACCAGCAACTAATGAAAAACTGTTTTTT
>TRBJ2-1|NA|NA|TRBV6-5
CASSRDNEQFF
TGTGCCAGCAGTAGGGACAATGAGCAGTTCTTC
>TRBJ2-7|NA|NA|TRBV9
CASSASGVGYEQYF
TGTGCCAGCAGCGCCTCCGGGGTGGGCTACGAGCAGTACTTC
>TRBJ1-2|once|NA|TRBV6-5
CASSNGQSGGYTF
TGTGCCAGCAGTAACGGACAGAGCGGTGGCTACACCTTC
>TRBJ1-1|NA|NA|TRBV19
CASSWAVMNTEAFF
TGTGCCAGTAGTTGGGCAGTCATGAACACTGAAGCTTTCTTT
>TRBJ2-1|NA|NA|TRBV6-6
CASSPVVGKMLSYNEQFF
TGTGCCAGCAGTCCGGTGGTAGGAAAGATGTTATCCTACAATGAGCAGTTCTTC
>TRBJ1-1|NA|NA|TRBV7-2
CASSSAMNTEAFF
TGTGCCAGCAGCTCAGCTATGAACACTGAAGCTTTCTTT
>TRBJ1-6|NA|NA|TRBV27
CASSPGAVSRSPLHF
TGTGCCAGCAGCCCAGGGGCTGTAAGTAGGTCACCCCTCCACTTT
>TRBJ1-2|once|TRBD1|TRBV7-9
CASSLQGAPNYGYTF
TGTGCCAGCAGCTTACAGGGGGCTCCCAACTATGGCTACACCTTC
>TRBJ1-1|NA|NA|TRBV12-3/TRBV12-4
CASSLDRDTEAFF
TGTGCCAGCAGTTTGGACAGAGACACTGAAGCTTTCTTT
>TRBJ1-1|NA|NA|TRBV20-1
CSASIATSSTEAFF
TGCAGTGCTAGTATTGCCACCTCTTCCACTGAAGCTTTCTTT
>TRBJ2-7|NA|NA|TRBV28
CASSLGRGLTSYEQYF
TGTGCCAGCAGTTTAGGAAGAGGACTAACCTCTTACGAGCAGTACTTC
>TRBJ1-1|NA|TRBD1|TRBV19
CASMDALDRGEAFF
TGTGCCAGTATGGATGCCTTGGACAGGGGTGAAGCTTTCTTT
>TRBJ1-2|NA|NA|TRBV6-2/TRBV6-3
CASSYLRGGGSYGYTF
TGTGCCAGCAGTTACCTCCGCGGGGGCGGAAGTTATGGCTACACCTTC